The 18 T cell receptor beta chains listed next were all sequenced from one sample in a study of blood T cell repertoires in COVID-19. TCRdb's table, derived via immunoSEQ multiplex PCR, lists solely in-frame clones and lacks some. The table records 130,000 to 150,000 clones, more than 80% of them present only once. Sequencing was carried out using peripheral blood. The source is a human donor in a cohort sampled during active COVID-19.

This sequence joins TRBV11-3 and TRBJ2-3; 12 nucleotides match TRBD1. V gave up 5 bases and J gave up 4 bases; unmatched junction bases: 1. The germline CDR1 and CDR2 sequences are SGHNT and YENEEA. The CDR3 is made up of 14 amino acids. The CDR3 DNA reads TGTGCCAGCAGCGGGACAGGGGGCTCAGATACGCAGTATTTT. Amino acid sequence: CASSGTGGSDTQYF. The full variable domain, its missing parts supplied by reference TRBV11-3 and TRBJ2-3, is EAGVVQSPRYKIIEKKQPVAFWCNPISGHNTLYWYLQNLGQGPELLIRYENEEAVDDSQLPKDRFSAERLKGVDSTLKIQPAELGDSAVYLCASSGTGGSDTQYFGPGTRLTVL.

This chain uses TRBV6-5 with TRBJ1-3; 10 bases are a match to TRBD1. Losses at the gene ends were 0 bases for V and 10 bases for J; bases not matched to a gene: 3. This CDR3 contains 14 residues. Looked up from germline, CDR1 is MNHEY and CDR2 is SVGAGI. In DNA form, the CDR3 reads TGTGCCAGCAGTTACTCTCGGACAGGGGGAACCATATATTTT. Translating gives CASSYSRTGGTIYF.

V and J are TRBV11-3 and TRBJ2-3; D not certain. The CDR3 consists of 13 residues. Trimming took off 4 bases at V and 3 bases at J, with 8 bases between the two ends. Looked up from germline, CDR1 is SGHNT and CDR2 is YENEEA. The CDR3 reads CASSSYYTDTQYF. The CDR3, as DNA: TGTGCCAGCAGCTCCTACTATACAGATACGCAGTATTTT.

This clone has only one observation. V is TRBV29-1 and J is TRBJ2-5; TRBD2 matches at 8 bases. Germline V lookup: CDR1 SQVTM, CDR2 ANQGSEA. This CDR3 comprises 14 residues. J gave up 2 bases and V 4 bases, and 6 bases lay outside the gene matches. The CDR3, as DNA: TGCAGCGTTGTCGGGGGGGCATTACAAGAGACCCAGTACTTC. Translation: CSVVGGALQETQYF. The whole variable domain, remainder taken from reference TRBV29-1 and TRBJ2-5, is SAVISQKPSRDICQRGTSLTIQCQVDSQVTMMFWYRQQPGQSLTLIATANQGSEATYESGFVIDKFPISRPNLTFSTLTVSNMSPEDSSIYLCSVVGGALQETQYFGPGTRLLVL.

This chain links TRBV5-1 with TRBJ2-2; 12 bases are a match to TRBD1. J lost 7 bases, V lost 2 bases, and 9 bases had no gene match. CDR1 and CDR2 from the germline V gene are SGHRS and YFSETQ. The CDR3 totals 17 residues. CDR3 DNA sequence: TGCGCCAGCAGCTTTCCGGGACAGGGGGCCCGTAGCGGGGAGCTGTTTTTT. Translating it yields CASSFPGQGARSGELFF.

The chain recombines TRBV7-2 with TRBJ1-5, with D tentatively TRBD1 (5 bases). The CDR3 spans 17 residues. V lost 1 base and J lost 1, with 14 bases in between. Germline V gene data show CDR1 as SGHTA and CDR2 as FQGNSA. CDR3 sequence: CASSLGSFRVSNQPQHF. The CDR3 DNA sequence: TGTGCCAGCAGCTTAGGTTCCTTCAGGGTAAGCAATCAGCCCCAGCATTTT.

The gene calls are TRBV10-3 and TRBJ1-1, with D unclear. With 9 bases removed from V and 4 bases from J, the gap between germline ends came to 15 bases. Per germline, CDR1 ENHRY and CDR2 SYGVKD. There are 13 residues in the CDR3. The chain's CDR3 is CAISSESFTEAFF. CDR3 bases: TGTGCCATATCATCGGAGAGTTTCACTGAAGCTTTCTTT.

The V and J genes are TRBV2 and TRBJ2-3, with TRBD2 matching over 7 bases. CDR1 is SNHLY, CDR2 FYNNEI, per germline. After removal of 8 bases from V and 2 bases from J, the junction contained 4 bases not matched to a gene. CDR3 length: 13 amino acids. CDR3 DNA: TGTGCCAGCGCGGGGGACTTCACAGATACGCAGTATTTT. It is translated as CASAGDFTDTQYF.

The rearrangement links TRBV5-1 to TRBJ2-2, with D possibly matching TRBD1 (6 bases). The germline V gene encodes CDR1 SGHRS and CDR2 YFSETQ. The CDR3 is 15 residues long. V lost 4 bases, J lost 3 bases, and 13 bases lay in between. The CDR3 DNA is TGCGCCAGCAGCCCCCGGACAGACGACACCGGGGAGCTGTTTTTT. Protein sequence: CASSPRTDDTGELFF.

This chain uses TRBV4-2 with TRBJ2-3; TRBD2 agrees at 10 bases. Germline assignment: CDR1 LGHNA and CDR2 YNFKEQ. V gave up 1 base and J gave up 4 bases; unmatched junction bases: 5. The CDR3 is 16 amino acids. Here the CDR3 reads CASSQVVSGGSDTQYF. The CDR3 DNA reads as TGTGCCAGCAGCCAAGTGGTTAGCGGGGGGTCAGATACGCAGTATTTT.

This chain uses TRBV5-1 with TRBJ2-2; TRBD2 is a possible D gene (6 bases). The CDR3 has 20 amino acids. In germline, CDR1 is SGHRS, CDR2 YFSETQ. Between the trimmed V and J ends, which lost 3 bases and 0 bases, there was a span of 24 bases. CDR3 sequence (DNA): TGCGCCAGCAGCTACGGTTCACCACTAGCCGTATCCGCGAACACCGGGGAGCTGTTTTTT. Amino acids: CASSYGSPLAVSANTGELFF.

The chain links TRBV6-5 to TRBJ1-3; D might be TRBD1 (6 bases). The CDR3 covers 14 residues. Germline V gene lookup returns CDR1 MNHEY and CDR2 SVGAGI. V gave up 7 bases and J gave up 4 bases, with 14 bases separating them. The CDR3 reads CASTSGGLGNTIYF. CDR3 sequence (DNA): TGTGCCAGCACTTCGGGGGGCCTGGGAAACACCATATATTTT.

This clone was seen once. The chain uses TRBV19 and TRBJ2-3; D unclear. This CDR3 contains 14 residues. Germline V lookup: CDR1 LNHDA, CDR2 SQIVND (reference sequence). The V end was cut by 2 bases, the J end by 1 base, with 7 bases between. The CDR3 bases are TGTGCCAGTAGTATAACCAGCGGCACAGATACGCAGTATTTT. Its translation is CASSITSGTDTQYF.

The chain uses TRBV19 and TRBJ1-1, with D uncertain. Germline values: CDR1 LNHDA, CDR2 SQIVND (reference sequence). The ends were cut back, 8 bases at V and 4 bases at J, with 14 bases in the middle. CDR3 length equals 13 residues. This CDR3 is CASGREVGTEAFF. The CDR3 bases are TGTGCCAGTGGGAGGGAAGTGGGCACTGAAGCTTTCTTT.

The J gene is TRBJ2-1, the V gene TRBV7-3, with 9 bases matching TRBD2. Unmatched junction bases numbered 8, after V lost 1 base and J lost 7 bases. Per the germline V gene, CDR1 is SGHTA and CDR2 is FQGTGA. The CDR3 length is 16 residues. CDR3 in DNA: TGTGCCAGCAGCTTAAATAGCGGGGGTTTCGCTAATGAGCAGTTCTTC. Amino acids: CASSLNSGGFANEQFF.

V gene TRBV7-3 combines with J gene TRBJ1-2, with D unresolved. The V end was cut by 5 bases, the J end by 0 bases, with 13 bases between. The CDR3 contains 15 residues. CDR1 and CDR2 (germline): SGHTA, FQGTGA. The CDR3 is CASSPGSFPNYGYTF. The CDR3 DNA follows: TGTGCCAGCAGCCCGGGATCCTTCCCTAACTATGGCTACACCTTC.

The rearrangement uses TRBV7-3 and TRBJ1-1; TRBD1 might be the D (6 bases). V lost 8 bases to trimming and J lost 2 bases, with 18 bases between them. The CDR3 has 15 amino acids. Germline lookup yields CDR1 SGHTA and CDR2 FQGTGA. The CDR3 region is CASAPEGTSNTEAFF. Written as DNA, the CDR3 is TGTGCCAGCGCCCCCGAAGGGACATCCAACACTGAAGCTTTCTTT. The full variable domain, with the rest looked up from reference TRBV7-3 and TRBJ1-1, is GAGVSQTPSNKVTEKGKYVELRCDPISGHTALYWYRQSLGQGPEFLIYFQGTGAADDSGLPNDRFFAVRPEGSVSTLKIQRTERGDSAVYLCASAPEGTSNTEAFFGQGTRLTVV.

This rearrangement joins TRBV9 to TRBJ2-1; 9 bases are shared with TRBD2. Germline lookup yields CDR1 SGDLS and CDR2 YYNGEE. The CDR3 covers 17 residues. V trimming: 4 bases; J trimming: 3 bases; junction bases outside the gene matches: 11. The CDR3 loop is CASSPGGSGGIYNEQFF. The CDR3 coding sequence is TGTGCCAGCAGCCCCGGGGGTAGCGGGGGCATCTACAATGAGCAGTTCTTC.